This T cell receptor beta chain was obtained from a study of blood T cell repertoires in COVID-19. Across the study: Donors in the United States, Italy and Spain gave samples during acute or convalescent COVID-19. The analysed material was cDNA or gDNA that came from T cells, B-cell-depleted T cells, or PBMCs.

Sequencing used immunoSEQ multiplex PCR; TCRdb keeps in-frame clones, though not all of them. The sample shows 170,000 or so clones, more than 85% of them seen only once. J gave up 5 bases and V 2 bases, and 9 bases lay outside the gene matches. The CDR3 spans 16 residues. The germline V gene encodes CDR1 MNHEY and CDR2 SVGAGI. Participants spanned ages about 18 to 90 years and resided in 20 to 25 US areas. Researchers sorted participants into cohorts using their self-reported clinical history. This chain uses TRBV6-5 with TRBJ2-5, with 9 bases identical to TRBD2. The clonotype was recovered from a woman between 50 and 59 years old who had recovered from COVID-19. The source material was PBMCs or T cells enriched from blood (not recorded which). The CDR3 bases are TGTGCCAGCAGTTACGGGGGGACTAGCTTTAGGGAGACCCAGTACTTC. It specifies CASSYGGTSFRETQYF.